These T cell receptor beta chains were read from a single sample in a study of CDR3 diversity in severe acne. TCRdb passed the PCR reads through MiXCR, listing each CDR3 protein once. Among approximately 97,000 distinct CDR3 sequences, under 60% were seen once, and the ten largest hold 9.5% to 15%. The sample consisted of blood. The receptors were sampled from a male donor with acne. CDR3s include the opening cysteine and the closing phenylalanine or tryptophan. The D gene is left open where the match is weak. The size field is filled for only some rows; it gives once, few, many or a size class.

D gene	V gene	clone size	J gene	CDR3 protein	CDR3 DNA
-	TRBV19	-	TRBJ1-6	CASRPPGNMNSPLHF	TGTGCCAGTCGGCCCCCGGGCAACATGAATTCACCCCTCCACTTT
-	TRBV4-2	few	TRBJ2-6	CASSQDTGSGANVLTF	TGTGCCAGCAGCCAAGATACAGGCTCTGGGGCCAACGTCCTGACTTTC
-	TRBV24-1	-	TRBJ2-5	CATSARLEGGFQETQYF	TGTGCCACCAGTGCCCGGTTAGAGGGGGGTTTCCAAGAGACCCAGTACTTC
-	TRBV3-1	few	TRBJ1-4	CASSQWQEKLFF	TGTGCCAGCAGCCAGTGGCAGGAAAAACTGTTTTTT
TRBD2	TRBV2	medium-sized	TRBJ2-7	CASLGGAYEQYF	TGTGCCAGTCTCGGGGGGGCCTACGAGCAGTACTTC
-	TRBV7-2	many	TRBJ1-2	CASSLQYGYTF	TGTGCCAGCAGCTTACAGTATGGCTACACCTTC
TRBD1	TRBV9	once	TRBJ2-6	CASSLRQGQEGGANVLTF	TGTGCCAGCAGCTTACGACAGGGCCAAGAGGGTGGGGCCAACGTCCTGACTTTC
TRBD1	TRBV24-1	many	TRBJ2-5	CAGGQYQETQYF	TGTGCCGGGGGACAGTACCAAGAGACCCAGTACTTC
TRBD2	TRBV20-1	-	TRBJ2-7	CSARDVTSGNREQYF	TGCAGTGCTAGAGATGTAACTAGCGGGAACCGCGAGCAGTACTTC
TRBD2	TRBV6-1	-	TRBJ2-3	CASSDLSGRNTQCF	TGTGCCAGCAGTGATCTTAGCGGGAGAAATACGCAGTGTTTT
TRBD2	TRBV5-5	many	TRBJ2-1	CASSLSSGSRNEQFF	TGTGCCAGCAGCTTAAGTAGCGGGAGTCGCAATGAGCAGTTCTTC
TRBD2	TRBV9	-	TRBJ2-1	CASSVATWAGESYNEQFF	TGTGCCAGCAGCGTAGCTACTTGGGCGGGAGAATCCTACAATGAGCAGTTCTTC
-	TRBV29-1	few	TRBJ2-4	CSVDRVGDYGYTFGSGTPKNIQYF	-
-	TRBV6-5	-	TRBJ1-5	CASSKTAQKYQPQHF	TGTGCCAGCAGTAAGACAGCTCAAAAGTATCAGCCCCAGCATTTT
TRBD2	TRBV20-1	once	TRBJ2-3	CSAVPGTETSNAQYF	TGCAGTGCCGTTCCCGGGACGGAGACTAGCAATGCGCAGTATTTT
-	TRBV15	-	TRBJ1-5	CATSRDGGESQPQHF	TGTGCCACCAGCAGAGATGGAGGGGAAAGTCAGCCCCAGCATTTT
-	TRBV9	many	TRBJ1-1	CASSVEHAETEAFF	TGTGCCAGCAGCGTAGAGCATGCCGAAACTGAAGCTTTCTTT
-	TRBV7-2	many	TRBJ2-3	CASSNSLFQGLRTDTQYF	TGTGCCAGCAGCAATTCGTTATTTCAGGGATTAAGAACAGATACGCAGTATTTT
TRBD1	TRBV10-3	-	TRBJ1-6	CATWTGDNSPLHF	TGTGCCACGTGGACAGGGGATAATTCACCCCTCCACTTT
TRBD2	TRBV9	-	TRBJ2-1	CASSARTSGYNEQFF	TGTGCCAGCAGCGCCCGGACTAGCGGTTACAATGAGCAGTTCTTC
-	TRBV20-1	-	TRBJ1-6	CSATGRNSPLHF	TGCAGTGCAACCGGGAGGAATTCACCCCTCCACTTT
-	TRBV29-1	-	TRBJ2-7	CSVEDRGRAYEQYF	TGCAGCGTTGAAGATCGTGGCAGGGCGTACGAGCAGTACTTC
TRBD1	TRBV29-1	once	TRBJ1-1	CSVELGGVTEAFF	TGCAGCGTTGAACTAGGGGGCGTCACTGAAGCTTTCTTT
-	TRBV6-4	few	TRBJ2-3	CASSDEGDPTDTQYF	TGTGCCAGCAGTGACGAGGGGGACCCCACAGATACGCAGTATTTT
-	TRBV6-5	few	TRBJ2-7	CASTARTYEQYF	TGTGCCAGCACCGCCCGGACCTACGAGCAGTACTTC
TRBD1	TRBV14	-	TRBJ2-7	CASSPRTGDYEQYF	TGTGCCAGCAGCCCTCGGACAGGGGACTACGAGCAGTACTTC
-	TRBV10-3	-	TRBJ2-7	CATLGGSYEQYF	TGTGCCACCCTGGGCGGTTCCTACGAGCAGTACTTC
TRBD2	TRBV19	many	TRBJ2-1	CASSIWTSGSNEQFF	TGTGCCAGTAGTATCTGGACTAGCGGGTCCAATGAGCAGTTCTTC
-	TRBV4-3	-	TRBJ1-1	CASSRLSPGEGSLNTEAFF	TGCGCCAGCAGCCGCTTAAGTCCTGGGGAGGGATCACTGAACACTGAAGCTTTCTTT
-	TRBV7-2	-	TRBJ2-3	CASRTGGGPRTDTQYF	TGTGCCAGCAGAACAGGGGGGGGGCCCCGCACAGATACGCAGTATTTT
TRBD1	TRBV25-1	-	TRBJ2-5	CASSPGTGGGETQYF	TGTGCCAGCAGCCCCGGGACAGGGGGCGGAGAGACCCAGTACTTC
-	TRBV5-1	many	TRBJ1-1	CASSNGADWRDTEAFF	TGCGCCAGCAGCAATGGAGCGGATTGGAGGGACACTGAAGCTTTCTTT
-	TRBV5-6	few	TRBJ1-1	CASSLSRRNFLEAFF	TGTGCCAGCAGCTTGTCTCGCCGCAATTTCCTTGAAGCTTTCTTT
TRBD2	TRBV20-1	-	TRBJ2-3	CSARTSGSEDTQYF	TGCAGTGCCCGGACTAGCGGGAGTGAAGATACGCAGTATTTT
-	TRBV2	-	TRBJ1-2	CASCPSFYYGYTF	TGTGCCAGCTGCCCCAGTTTTTACTATGGCTACACCTTC
-	TRBV7-2	-	TRBJ2-5	CASSLDEGGDETQYF	TGTGCCAGCAGCTTAGACGAGGGAGGTGACGAGACCCAGTACTTC
TRBD1	TRBV9	-	TRBJ2-3	CASSPTGGADTQYF	TGTGCCAGCAGTCCCACAGGGGGCGCAGATACGCAGTATTTT
-	TRBV29-1	-	TRBJ2-3	CSFQGGRGTDTQYF	TGCAGTTTCCAGGGGGGACGAGGCACAGATACGCAGTATTTT
TRBD2	TRBV7-8	many	TRBJ2-1	CASTLLGLATYNEQFF	TGTGCCAGCACCCTACTCGGACTAGCGACGTACAATGAGCAGTTCTTC
-	TRBV7-8	-	TRBJ2-3	CASSLSRIRPDTQYF	TGTGCCAGCAGCTTATCCCGGATTAGGCCGGATACGCAGTATTTT
-	TRBV10-3	-	TRBJ2-5	CASRLNRETQYF	TGTGCCAGCAGACTCAACAGAGAGACCCAGTACTTC
TRBD2	TRBV20-1	many	TRBJ2-5	CSATGLAGIQETQYF	TGCAGTGCGACGGGACTAGCGGGGATCCAAGAGACCCAGTACTTC
TRBD1	TRBV2	few	TRBJ1-2	CASSESWDRGVFDTF	TGTGCCAGCAGTGAATCTTGGGACAGGGGCGTCTTCGACACCTTC
TRBD2	TRBV7-6	many	TRBJ2-1	CASSTGLAVYNEQFF	TGTGCCAGCAGCACCGGACTAGCGGTCTACAATGAGCAGTTCTTC
-	TRBV6-5	few	TRBJ1-1	CASGEKENTEAFF	TGTGCCAGCGGGGAGAAAGAGAACACTGAAGCTTTCTTT
-	TRBV25-1	few	TRBJ2-7	CASSGRDYEQYF	TGTGCCAGCAGTGGACGGGACTACGAGCAGTACTTC
TRBD2	TRBV5-1	-	TRBJ2-5	CASSPTSGITETQYF	TGCGCCAGCAGCCCGACTAGCGGGATAACAGAGACCCAGTACTTC
-	TRBV12-3/TRBV12-4	once	TRBJ2-5	CASSAWVGETQYF	TGTGCCAGCAGTGCTTGGGTAGGGGAGACCCAGTACTTC
-	TRBV5-1	many	TRBJ1-1	CASSLRQAVNTEAFF	TGCGCCAGCAGCTTGAGGCAGGCCGTGAACACTGAAGCTTTCTTT
-	TRBV4-3	-	TRBJ2-7	CASSQDRRTGGYERYF	TGCGCCAGCAGCCAAGATCGACGGACGGGGGGCTACGAGCGGTACTTC
TRBD2	TRBV10-1	once	TRBJ2-1	CASSVGLAGNNEQFF	TGCGCCAGCAGTGTCGGACTAGCGGGAAACAATGAGCAGTTCTTC